A single sample is the source of the 10 T cell receptor beta chains below, sequenced in a study of identifying expanded T cells in peripheral blood. TCRdb's table, derived via immunoSEQ multiplex PCR, lists solely in-frame clones and lacks some. The sample records 70,000 or so clones, 90% being singletons. The specimen was blood. The receptors here all came from a person between 18 and 70 years old in good health.

This chain connects TRBV7-2 to TRBJ1-4; D may be TRBD1 (6 bases). V shed 5 bases and J shed 8 bases, with 15 bases lying between them. There are 14 residues in the CDR3. Germline loops: CDR1 SGHTA, CDR2 FQGNSA. The chain's CDR3 is CASSLGQNREKLFF. CDR3 sequence (DNA): TGTGCCAGCAGCCTCGGACAGAATAGGGAAAAACTGTTTTTT.

This clone was seen a single time. The CDR3 sequence: CASSEGYYQPQHF. The CDR3 coding sequence is TGTGCCAGCAGTGAGGGATACTATCAGCCCCAGCATTTT. The chain links TRBV6-1 to TRBJ1-5; no reliable D call. V was clipped by 3 bases and J by 5 bases, with 8 bases between them. The CDR3 has 13 residues. CDR1 and CDR2 (germline): MNHNS, SASEGT.

A few counts support this clone. The chain combines TRBV14 with TRBJ1-6; no firm D call. V dropped 1 base and J dropped 10 bases, with 8 bases sitting between them. Germline loops: CDR1 SGHDN, CDR2 FVKESK. The length of the CDR3 is 13 residues. The CDR3: CASSQVTGSPLHF. In DNA form, the CDR3 reads TGTGCCAGCAGCCAAGTAACTGGCTCACCCCTCCACTTT.

This chain links TRBV5-8 with TRBJ2-1; 7 positions match TRBD1. The junction had 17 bases not matched to a gene; V was cut back by 0 bases and J by 8 bases. The germline gives CDR1 SGHTS, CDR2 YDEGEE. The CDR3 length is 18 residues. CDR3 residues: CASSLVHLSGVTGDEQFF. The CDR3 bases are TGTGCCAGCAGCTTGGTTCATCTGTCGGGTGTTACAGGGGATGAGCAGTTCTTC. Using reference TRBV5-8 and TRBJ2-1 for the parts outside the CDR3, the full variable domain is EAGVTQSPTHLIKTRGQQATLRCSPISGHTSVYWYQQALGLGLQFLLWYDEGEERNRGNFPPRFSGRQFPNYSSELNVNALELEDSALYLCASSLVHLSGVTGDEQFFGPGTRLTVL.

CDR3 bases: TGTGCCAGCAGCTTAGGACAGACTCGGGCCCGGGAGATGCAGTACTTC. It encodes CASSLGQTRAREMQYF. The rearrangement links TRBV7-2 to TRBJ2-7, with D perhaps TRBD2 (6 bases). Germline lookup yields CDR1 SGHTA and CDR2 FQGNSA. The CDR3 covers 16 residues. V dropped 1 base and J dropped 9 bases, with 22 bases sitting between them.

The CDR3 nucleotides read TGTGCCAGCAGCTCCATGACTCCGGCGGAGACCCAGTACTTC. Encoded protein: CASSSMTPAETQYF. The gene calls are TRBV7-9 and TRBJ2-5, with no clear D. This CDR3 contains 14 residues. V dropped 4 bases and J dropped 5 bases, with 14 bases sitting between them. The germline gives CDR1 SEHNR, CDR2 FQNEAQ (reference sequence).

The V and J genes are TRBV4-3 and TRBJ2-1; 7 nucleotides align to TRBD2. The ends lost 0 bases at V and 5 bases at J; junction bases unmatched: 4. CDR3 length equals 15 residues. Germline CDR1 is LGHNA and CDR2 is YSLEER. The CDR3 region has the DNA TGCGCCAGCAGCCAAGACGCGACTAGCCACAATGAGCAGTTCTTC. It specifies CASSQDATSHNEQFF.

The chain uses TRBV2 and TRBJ2-5, with 8 positions matching TRBD1. CDR1 is SNHLY and CDR2 is FYNNEI in the germline V gene. The CDR3 covers 12 residues. Unmatched junction bases numbered 4, after V lost 10 bases and J lost 3 bases. In nucleotides, the CDR3 is TGTGCCACCTCGGACAGGGAAGAGACCCAGTACTTC. Translation gives CATSDREETQYF.

The CDR3 DNA reads as TGTGCCAGCTCACCACCGGAAGGGACAGGCCTCCACAATGAGCAGTTCTTC. Encoded protein: CASSPPEGTGLHNEQFF. J is TRBJ2-1 and V is TRBV18; TRBD1 matches 8 bases. Germline V CDR1 and CDR2: KGHSH, LQKENI. V was clipped by 0 bases and J by 5 bases; unmatched bases: 9. The CDR3 spans 17 residues. Supplemented by reference TRBV18 and TRBJ2-1, the full variable domain reads NAGVMQNPRHLVRRRGQEARLRCSPMKGHSHVYWYRQLPEEGLKFMVYLQKENIIDESGMPKERFSAEFPKEGPSILRIQQVVRGDSAAYFCASSPPEGTGLHNEQFFGPGTRLTVL.

The chain carries TRBV19 and TRBJ1-6, with a possible D match to TRBD1 (5 bases). Germline V gives CDR1 LNHDA, CDR2 SQIVND (reference sequence). V lost 1 base to trimming and J lost 10 bases, with 11 bases between them. CDR3 length equals 14 residues. The CDR3 DNA is TGTGCCAGTAGTATAGTTGGCAGGGAGTCACCCCTCCACTTT. Its translation: CASSIVGRESPLHF. Using reference TRBV19 and TRBJ1-6 for the parts outside the CDR3, the full variable domain is DGGITQSPKYLFRKEGQNVTLSCEQNLNHDAMYWYRQDPGQGLRLIYYSQIVNDFQKGDIAEGYSVSREKKESFPLTVTSAQKNPTAFYLCASSIVGRESPLHFGNGTRLTVT.